This entry is about one T cell receptor beta chain. Antigen specificity is unknown. These data come from a study of shared clonotypes between healthy human individuals. Germline lookup yields CDR1 LNHDA and CDR2 SQIVND (reference sequence). The CDR3 contains 16 residues. Trimming took off 4 bases at V and 2 bases at J, with 15 bases between the two ends. The study's findings and limits: The naive CD4 repertoires of a handful of donors were compared, and around 4.7% of clonotypes were shared. On the whole, naive subsets had larger estimated richness than memory subsets had.

Here immunoSEQ multiplex PCR was the method, and the copy in TCRdb shows in-frame clones only, minus some. The sample shows more than 900,000 clones, approximately 80% of them seen only once. Into CD45RA+ naive and CD45RA-negative memory subsets, the CD4+ cells were split. The sample comprised memory CD4+ T cells from PBMCs. The subset denotes: CD45RA-negative fraction. The chain employs TRBV19 and TRBJ2-1; D assignment may be TRBD1 or TRBD2 (5 bases each). This TCR was sampled from a man younger than 35 in good health. Some clones in this sample may be carry-over from other donors' samples. In nucleotides, the CDR3 is TGTGCCAGTAGTAGGGCAGGGACCGCAACCTACAATGAGCAGTTCTTC. It translates to CASSRAGTATYNEQFF.